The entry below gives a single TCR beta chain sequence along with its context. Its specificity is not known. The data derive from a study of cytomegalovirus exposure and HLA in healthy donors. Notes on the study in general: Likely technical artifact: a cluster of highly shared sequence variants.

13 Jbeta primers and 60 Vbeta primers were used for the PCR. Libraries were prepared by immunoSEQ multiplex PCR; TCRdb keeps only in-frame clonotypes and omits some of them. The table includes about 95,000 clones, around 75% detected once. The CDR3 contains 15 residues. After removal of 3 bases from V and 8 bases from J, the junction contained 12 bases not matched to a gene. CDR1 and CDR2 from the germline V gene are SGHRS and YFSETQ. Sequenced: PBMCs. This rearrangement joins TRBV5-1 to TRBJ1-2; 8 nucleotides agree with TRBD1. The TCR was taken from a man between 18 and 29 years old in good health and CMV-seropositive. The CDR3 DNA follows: TGCGCCAGCAGCTCTATCCAGGGGGCGGGCGACGGCTACACCTTC. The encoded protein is CASSSIQGAGDGYTF.